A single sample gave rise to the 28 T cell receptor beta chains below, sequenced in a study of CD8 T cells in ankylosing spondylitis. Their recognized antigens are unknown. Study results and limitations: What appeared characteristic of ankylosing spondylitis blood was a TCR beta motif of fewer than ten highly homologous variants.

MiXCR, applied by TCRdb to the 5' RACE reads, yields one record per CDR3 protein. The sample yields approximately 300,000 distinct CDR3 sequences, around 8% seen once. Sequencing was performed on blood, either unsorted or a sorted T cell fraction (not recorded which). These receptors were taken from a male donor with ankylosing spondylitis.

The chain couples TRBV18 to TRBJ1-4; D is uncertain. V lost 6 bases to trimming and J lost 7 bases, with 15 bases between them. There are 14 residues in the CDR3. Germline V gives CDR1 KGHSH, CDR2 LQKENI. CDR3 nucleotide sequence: TGTGCCAGCTCCATCCGGGCGGAGAGTGAAAAACTGTTTTTT. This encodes CASSIRAESEKLFF.

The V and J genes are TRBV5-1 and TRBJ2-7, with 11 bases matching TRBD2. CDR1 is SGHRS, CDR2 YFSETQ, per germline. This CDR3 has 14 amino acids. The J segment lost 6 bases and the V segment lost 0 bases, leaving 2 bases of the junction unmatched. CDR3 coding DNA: TGCGCCAGCAGCTTGGTAGGGACTAGCGGCGAGCAGTACTTC. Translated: CASSLVGTSGEQYF. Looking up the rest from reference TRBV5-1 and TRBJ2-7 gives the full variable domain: KAGVTQTPRYLIKTRGQQVTLSCSPISGHRSVSWYQQTPGQGLQFLFEYFSETQRNKGNFPGRFSGRQFSNSRSEMNVSTLELGDSALYLCASSLVGTSGEQYFGPGTRLTVT.

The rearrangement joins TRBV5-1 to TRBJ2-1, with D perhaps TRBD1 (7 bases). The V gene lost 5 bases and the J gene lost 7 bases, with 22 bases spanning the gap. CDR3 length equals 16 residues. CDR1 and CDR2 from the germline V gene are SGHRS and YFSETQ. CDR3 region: CASRRGTRTGQNEQFF. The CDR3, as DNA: TGCGCCAGCAGGCGGGGTACCCGGACAGGTCAAAATGAGCAGTTCTTC.

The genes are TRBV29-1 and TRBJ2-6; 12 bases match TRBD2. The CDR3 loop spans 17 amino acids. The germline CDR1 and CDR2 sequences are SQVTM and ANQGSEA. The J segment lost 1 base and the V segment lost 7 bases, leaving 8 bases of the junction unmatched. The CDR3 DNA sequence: TGCAGCGCCGTTGGTCTAGCGGGAGGGTCTGGGGCCAACGTCCTGACTTTC. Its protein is CSAVGLAGGSGANVLTF.

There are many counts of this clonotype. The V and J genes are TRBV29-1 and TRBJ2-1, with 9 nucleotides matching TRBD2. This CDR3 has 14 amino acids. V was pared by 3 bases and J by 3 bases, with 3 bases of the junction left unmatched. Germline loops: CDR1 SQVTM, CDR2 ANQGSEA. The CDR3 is CSVDRLAVYNEQFF. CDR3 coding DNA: TGCAGCGTTGATAGACTAGCGGTCTACAATGAGCAGTTCTTC.

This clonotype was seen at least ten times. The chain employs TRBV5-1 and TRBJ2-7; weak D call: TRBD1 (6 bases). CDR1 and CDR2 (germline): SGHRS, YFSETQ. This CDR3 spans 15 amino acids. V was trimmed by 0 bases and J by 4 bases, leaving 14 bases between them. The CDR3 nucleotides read TGCGCCAGCAGCTTGGTCCGGGACATGAGGTACGAGCAGTACTTC. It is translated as CASSLVRDMRYEQYF.

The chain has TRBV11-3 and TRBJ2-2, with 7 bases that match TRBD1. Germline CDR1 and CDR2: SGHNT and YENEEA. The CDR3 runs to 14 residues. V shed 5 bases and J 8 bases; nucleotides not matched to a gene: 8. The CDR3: CASSTRQGRGELFF. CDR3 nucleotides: TGTGCCAGCAGCACCCGACAGGGCCGGGGGGAGCTGTTTTTT.

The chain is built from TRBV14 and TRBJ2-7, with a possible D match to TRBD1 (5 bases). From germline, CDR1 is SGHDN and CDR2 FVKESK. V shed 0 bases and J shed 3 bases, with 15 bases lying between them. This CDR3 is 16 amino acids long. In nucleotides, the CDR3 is TGTGCCAGCAGCCAAGAATACGCAGGGTTGGGCTACGAGCAGTACTTC. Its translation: CASSQEYAGLGYEQYF. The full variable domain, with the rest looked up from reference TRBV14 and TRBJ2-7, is EAGVTQFPSHSVIEKGQTVTLRCDPISGHDNLYWYRRVMGKEIKFLLHFVKESKQDESGMPNNRFLAERTGGTYSTLKVQPAELEDSGVYFCASSQEYAGLGYEQYFGPGTRLTVT.

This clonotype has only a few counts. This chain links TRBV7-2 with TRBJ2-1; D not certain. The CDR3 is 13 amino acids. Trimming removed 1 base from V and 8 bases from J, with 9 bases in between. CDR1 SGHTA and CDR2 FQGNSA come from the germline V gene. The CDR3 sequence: CASSLVQVYEQFF. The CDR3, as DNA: TGTGCCAGCAGCTTAGTTCAGGTTTATGAGCAGTTCTTC.

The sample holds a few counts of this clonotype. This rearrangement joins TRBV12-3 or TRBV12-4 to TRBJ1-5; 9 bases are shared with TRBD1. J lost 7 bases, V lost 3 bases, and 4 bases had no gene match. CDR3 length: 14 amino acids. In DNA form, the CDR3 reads TGTGCCAGCAGTTTCGGGACAGGGTACCAGCCCCAGCATTTT. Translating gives CASSFGTGYQPQHF.

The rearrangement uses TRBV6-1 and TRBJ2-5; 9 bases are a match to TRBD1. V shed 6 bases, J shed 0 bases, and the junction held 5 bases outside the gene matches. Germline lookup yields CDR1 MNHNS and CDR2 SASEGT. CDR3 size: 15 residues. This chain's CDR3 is CASSLTGGNQETQYF. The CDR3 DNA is TGTGCCAGCAGCCTGACAGGGGGGAACCAAGAGACCCAGTACTTC.

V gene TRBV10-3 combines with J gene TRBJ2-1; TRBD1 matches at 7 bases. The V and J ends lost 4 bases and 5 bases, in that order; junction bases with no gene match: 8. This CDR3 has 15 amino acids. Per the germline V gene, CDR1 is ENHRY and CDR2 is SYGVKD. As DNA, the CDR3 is TGTGCCATCAGTGGGTCCCGTGACAGGGACAATGAGCAGTTCTTC. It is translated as CAISGSRDRDNEQFF.

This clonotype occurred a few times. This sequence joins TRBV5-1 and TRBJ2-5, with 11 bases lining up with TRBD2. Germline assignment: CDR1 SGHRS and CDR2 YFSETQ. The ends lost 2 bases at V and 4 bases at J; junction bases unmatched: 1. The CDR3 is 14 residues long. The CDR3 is CASSFGLAGETQYF. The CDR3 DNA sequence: TGCGCCAGCAGCTTCGGACTAGCGGGAGAGACCCAGTACTTC.

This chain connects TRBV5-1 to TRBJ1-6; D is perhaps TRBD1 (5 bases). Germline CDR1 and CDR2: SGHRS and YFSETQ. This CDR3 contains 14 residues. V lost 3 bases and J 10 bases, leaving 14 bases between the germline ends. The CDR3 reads CASSSQGEDSPLHF. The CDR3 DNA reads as TGCGCCAGCAGCTCCCAGGGAGAGGACTCACCCCTCCACTTT.

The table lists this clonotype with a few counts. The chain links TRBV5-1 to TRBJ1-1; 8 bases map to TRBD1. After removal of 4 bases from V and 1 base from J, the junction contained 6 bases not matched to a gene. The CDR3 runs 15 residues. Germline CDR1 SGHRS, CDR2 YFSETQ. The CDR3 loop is CASSLGQGWNTEAFF. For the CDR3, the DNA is TGCGCCAGCAGCCTCGGACAGGGTTGGAACACTGAAGCTTTCTTT.

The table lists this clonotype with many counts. The CDR3 protein is CASSYTALAGLGTDTQYF. Here the CDR3 DNA reads TGTGCCAGCAGTTACACTGCCCTAGCGGGATTGGGCACAGATACGCAGTATTTT. The gene calls are TRBV6-5 and TRBJ2-3; 9 nucleotides agree with TRBD2. Germline V CDR1 and CDR2: MNHEY, SVGAGI. This CDR3 comprises 18 residues. The trim removed 2 bases at V and 1 base at J, leaving 10 bases unmatched.

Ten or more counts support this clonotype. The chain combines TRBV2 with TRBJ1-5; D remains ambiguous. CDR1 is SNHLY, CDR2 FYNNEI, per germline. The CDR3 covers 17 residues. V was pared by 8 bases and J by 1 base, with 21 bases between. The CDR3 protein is CASGRKWSAVSNQPQHF. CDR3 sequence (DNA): TGTGCCAGCGGTCGAAAGTGGTCGGCTGTCAGCAATCAGCCCCAGCATTTT.

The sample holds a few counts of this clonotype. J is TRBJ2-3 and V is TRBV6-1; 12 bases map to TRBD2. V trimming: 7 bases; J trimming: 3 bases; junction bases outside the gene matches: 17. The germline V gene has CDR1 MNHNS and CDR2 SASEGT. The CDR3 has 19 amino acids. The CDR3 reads CASTRLPFRLAGVTDTQYF. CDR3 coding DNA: TGTGCCAGCACCCGGTTACCTTTTCGACTAGCGGGAGTGACAGATACGCAGTATTTT.

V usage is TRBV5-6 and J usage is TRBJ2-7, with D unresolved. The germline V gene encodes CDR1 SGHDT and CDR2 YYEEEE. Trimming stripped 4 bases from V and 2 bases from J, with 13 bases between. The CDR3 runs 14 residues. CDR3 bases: TGTGCCAGCAGCCCTTTATTAAACCCCTACGAGCAGTACTTC. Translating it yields CASSPLLNPYEQYF.

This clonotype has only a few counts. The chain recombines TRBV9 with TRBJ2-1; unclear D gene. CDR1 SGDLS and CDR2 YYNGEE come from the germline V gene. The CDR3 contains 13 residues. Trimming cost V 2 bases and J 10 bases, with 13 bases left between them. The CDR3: CASSVRPVREQFF. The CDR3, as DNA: TGTGCCAGCAGCGTGCGCCCGGTCCGCGAGCAGTTCTTC.

CDR3 loop: CASSRTSEYNEQFF. The CDR3 coding sequence is TGTGCCAGCAGTAGGACTAGCGAGTACAATGAGCAGTTCTTC. The rearrangement uses TRBV2 and TRBJ2-1; 9 nucleotides agree with TRBD2. The V segment lost 5 bases and the J segment 4 bases; nucleotides outside the gene matches: 3. The CDR3 runs to 14 residues. CDR1 and CDR2 from the germline V gene are SNHLY and FYNNEI. Combining the CDR3 with reference TRBV2 and TRBJ2-1 gives the whole variable domain EPEVTQTPSHQVTQMGQEVILRCVPISNHLYFYWYRQILGQKVEFLVSFYNNEISEKSEIFDDQFSVERPDGSNFTLKIRSTKLEDSAMYFCASSRTSEYNEQFFGPGTRLTVL.

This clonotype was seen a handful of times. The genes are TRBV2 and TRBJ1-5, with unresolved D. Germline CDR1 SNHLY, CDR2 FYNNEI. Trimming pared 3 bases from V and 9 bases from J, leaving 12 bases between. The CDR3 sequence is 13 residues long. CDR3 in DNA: TGTGCCAGCAGTGACCAAATCAGGAGGCCCCAGCATTTT. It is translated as CASSDQIRRPQHF.

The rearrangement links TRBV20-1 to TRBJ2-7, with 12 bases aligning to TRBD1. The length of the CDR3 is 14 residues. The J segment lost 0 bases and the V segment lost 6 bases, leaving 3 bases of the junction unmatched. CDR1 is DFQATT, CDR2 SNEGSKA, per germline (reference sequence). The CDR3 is CSAGQGARSYEQYF. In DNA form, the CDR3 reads TGCAGTGCGGGACAGGGGGCCCGCTCCTACGAGCAGTACTTC.

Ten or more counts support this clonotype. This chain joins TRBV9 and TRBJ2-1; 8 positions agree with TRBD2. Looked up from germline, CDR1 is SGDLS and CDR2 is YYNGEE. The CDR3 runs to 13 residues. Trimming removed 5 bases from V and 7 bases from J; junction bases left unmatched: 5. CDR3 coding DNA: TGTGCCAGCAGTATAGCGGGAACAAATGAGCAGTTCTTC. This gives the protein CASSIAGTNEQFF.

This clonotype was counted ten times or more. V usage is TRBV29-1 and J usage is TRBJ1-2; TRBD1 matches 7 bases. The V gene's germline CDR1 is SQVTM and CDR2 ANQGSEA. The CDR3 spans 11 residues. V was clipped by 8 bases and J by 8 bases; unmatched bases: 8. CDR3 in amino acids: CSPDRVWGYTF. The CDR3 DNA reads TGCAGCCCCGACAGGGTATGGGGCTACACCTTC.

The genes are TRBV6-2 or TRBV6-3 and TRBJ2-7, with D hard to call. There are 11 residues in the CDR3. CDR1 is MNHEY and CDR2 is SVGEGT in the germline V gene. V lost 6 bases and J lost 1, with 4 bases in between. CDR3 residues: CASRKSYEQYF. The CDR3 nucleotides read TGTGCCAGCAGAAAGTCCTACGAGCAGTACTTC.

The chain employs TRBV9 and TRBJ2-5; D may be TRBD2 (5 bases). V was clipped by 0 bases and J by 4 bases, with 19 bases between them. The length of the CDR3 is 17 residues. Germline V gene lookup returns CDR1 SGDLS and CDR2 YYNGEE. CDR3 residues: CASSVGLTISSSETQYF. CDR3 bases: TGTGCCAGCAGCGTAGGGTTGACTATATCTAGCTCAGAGACCCAGTACTTC.

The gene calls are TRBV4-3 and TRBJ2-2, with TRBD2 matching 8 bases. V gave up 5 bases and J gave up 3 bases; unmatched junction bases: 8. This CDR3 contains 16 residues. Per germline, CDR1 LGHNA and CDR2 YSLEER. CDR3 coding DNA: TGCGCCAGCAGCTTAATCTCTAGCGGGTACACCGGGGAGCTGTTTTTT. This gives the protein CASSLISSGYTGELFF.